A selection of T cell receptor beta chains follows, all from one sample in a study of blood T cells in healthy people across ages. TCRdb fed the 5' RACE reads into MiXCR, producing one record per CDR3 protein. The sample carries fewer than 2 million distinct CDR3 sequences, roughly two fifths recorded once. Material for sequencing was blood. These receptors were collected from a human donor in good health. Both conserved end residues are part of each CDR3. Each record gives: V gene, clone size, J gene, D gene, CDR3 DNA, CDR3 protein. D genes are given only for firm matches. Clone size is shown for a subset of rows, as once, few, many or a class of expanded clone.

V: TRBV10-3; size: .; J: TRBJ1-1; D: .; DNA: TGTGCCATCAGTACCCGAGGGGGGCGAGTGAACACTGAAGCTTTCTTT; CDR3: CAISTRGGRVNTEAFF
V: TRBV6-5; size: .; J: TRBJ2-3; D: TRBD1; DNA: TGTGCCAGCAGTTACTGGCCCCGGGCAGGGGGCCAAGATACGCAGTATTTT; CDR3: CASSYWPRAGGQDTQYF
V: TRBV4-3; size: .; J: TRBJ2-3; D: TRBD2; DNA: TGCGCCAGCAGCTTGAGGGAGGGAGGCACAGATACGCAGTATTTT; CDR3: CASSLREGGTDTQYF
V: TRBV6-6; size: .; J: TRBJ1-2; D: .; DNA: TGTGCCAGCAGTTACATGAGAGAATATGGCTACACCTTC; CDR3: CASSYMREYGYTF
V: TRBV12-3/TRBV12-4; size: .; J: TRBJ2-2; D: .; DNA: TGTGCCAGCAGTTTAGCGACGGATAGCACCGGGGAGCTGTTTTTT; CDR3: CASSLATDSTGELFF
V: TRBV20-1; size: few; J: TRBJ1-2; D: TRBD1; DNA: TGCAGTGCTGATCACAGGGGCTATGGCTACACCTTC; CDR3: CSADHRGYGYTF
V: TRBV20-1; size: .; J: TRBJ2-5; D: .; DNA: TGCAGTGCTAGACCACATCCTGCCGGGGAGACCCAGTACTTC; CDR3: CSARPHPAGETQYF
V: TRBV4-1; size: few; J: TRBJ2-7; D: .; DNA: TGCGCCAGCAGCCAACCTTTCGACACCTCCTACGAGCAGTACTTC; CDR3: CASSQPFDTSYEQYF
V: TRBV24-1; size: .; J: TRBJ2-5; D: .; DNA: TGTGCCACCAGCGGGGCAGCAGAGACCCAGTACTTC; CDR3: CATSGAAETQYF
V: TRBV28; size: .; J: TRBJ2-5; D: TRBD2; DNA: TGTGCCAGCAGTTTAGGAGGTTTTTTCGGGGGGTTACAAGAGACCCAGTACTTC; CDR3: CASSLGGFFGGLQETQYF
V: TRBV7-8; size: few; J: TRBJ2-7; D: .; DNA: TGTGCCAGCAGCTTAGTCTTTCAGGGGTTCAACGAGCAGTACTTC; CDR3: CASSLVFQGFNEQYF
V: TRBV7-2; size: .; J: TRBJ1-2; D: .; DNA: TGTGCCAGCAGCTTAGGGTGGCAGGGAGGTGGCTACACCTTC; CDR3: CASSLGWQGGGYTF
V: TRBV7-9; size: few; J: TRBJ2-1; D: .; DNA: TGTGCCAGCAGCTTAGATGGTAGGGGCCTTTACAATGAGCAGTTCTTC; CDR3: CASSLDGRGLYNEQFF
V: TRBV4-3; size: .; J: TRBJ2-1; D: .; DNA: TGCGCCAGCAGACTAGGGGGTAGCGGTTACAATGAGCAGTTCTTC; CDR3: CASRLGGSGYNEQFF
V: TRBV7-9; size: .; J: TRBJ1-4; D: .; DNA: TGTGCCAGCAGCCTCAACACCGGGCAGGATGGACTGTTTTTT; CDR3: CASSLNTGQDGLFF
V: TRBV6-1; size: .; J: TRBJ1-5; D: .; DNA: TGTGCCAGCAGTGGAGTCGGCAATAGCAATCAGCCCCAGCATTTT; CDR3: CASSGVGNSNQPQHF
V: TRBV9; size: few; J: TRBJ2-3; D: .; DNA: TGTGCCAGCAGCCCTCGTGCCCTCCTTAGCACAGATACGCAGTATTTT; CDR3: CASSPRALLSTDTQYF
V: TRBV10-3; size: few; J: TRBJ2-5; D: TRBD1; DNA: TGTGCCACCGAGACAGGGGTCGAAGAGACCCAGTACTTC; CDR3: CATETGVEETQYF
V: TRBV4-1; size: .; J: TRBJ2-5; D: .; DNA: TGCGCCAGCAGCCCGATCCGAAACCTTCAAGAGACCCAGTACTTC; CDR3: CASSPIRNLQETQYF
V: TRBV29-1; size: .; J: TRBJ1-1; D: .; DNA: TGCAGCGTTGAGATGTTGTTGGTGAACACTGAAGCTTTCTTT; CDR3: CSVEMLLVNTEAFF
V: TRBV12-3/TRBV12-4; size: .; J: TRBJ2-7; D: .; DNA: TGTGCCAGCAGTTTAGCGCTTAGATGGAGGGGCGAGCAGTACTTC; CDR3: CASSLALRWRGEQYF
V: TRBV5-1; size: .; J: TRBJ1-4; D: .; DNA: TGCGCCAGCAGCTTGGACCCTATAACGGGCGAAAAACTGTTTTTT; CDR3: CASSLDPITGEKLFF
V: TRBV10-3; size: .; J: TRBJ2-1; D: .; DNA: TGTGCCATCAGTGAGTCTCACAATAGCAATGAGCAGTTCTTC; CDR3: CAISESHNSNEQFF
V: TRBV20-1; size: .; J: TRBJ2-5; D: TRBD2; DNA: TGCAGTGCTAGCCGACTTGCCAGCGGGGGCGACGAGACCCAGTACTTC; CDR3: CSASRLASGGDETQYF
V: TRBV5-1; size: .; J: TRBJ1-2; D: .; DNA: TGCGCCAGCAGCTTGGCCTTGTCCGCCGGGGGTTACACCTTC; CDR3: CASSLALSAGGYTF
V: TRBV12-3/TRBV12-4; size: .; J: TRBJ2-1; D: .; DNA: TGTGCCAGCAGTCCAGGGATCGGGAATGAGCAGTTCTTC; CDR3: CASSPGIGNEQFF
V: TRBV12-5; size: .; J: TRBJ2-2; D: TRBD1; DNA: TGTGCTAGTGGTTTGGTACAGGGGGCGGTGACCGGGGAGCTGTTTTTT; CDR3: CASGLVQGAVTGELFF
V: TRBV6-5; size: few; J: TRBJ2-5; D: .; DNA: TGTGCCAGCAGTTACTCTGCCGCGACAGAAGAGACCCAGTACTTC; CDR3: CASSYSAATEETQYF
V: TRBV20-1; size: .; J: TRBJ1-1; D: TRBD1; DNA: TGCAGTGCCCATCCGGGACAGACGAACACTGAAGCTTTCTTT; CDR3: CSAHPGQTNTEAFF
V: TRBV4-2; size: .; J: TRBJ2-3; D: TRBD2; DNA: TGTGCCAGCAGCCAAGGGACTAGCGGGGTTACAGATACGCAGTATTTT; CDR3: CASSQGTSGVTDTQYF
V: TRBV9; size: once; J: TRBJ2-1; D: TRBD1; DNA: TGTGCCAGCAGCTATAGACAGGGGCAGGTGTCTGTCAATGAGCAGTTCTTC; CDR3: CASSYRQGQVSVNEQFF
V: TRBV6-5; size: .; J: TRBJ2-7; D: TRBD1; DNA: TGTGCCAGCAGTTACTCCGGGACAGGGCACGAGCAGTACTTC; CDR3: CASSYSGTGHEQYF
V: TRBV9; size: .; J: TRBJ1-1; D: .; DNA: TGTGCCAGCAGCGTCGAGATTGGTACTCAAGCTTTCTTT; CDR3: CASSVEIGTQAFF
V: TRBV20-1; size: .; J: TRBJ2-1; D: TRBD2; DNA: TGCAGTCCCGGGGGGCGGGGGGACAATGAGCAGTTCTTC; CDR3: CSPGGRGDNEQFF
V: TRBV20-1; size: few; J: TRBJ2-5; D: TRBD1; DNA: TGCAGTGCTAGAGAGACAGGGCTAGAGACCCAGTACTTC; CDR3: CSARETGLETQYF
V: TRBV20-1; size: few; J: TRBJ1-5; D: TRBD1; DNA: TGCAGTGCAGGACAGGGGCTTTGGCCCCAGCATTTT; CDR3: CSAGQGLWPQHF
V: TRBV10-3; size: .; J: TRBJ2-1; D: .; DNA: TGTGCCATCAGAGTACAGGATAGGCTCTCCTACGAGCAGTTCTTC; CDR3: CAIRVQDRLSYEQFF
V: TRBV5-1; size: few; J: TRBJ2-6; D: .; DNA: TGCGCCACCTCTGGGGGGGGGCGCTTGGCTGGGGCCAACGTCCTGACTTTC; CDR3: CATSGGGRLAGANVLTF
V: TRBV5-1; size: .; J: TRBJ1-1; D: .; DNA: TGCGCCAGCAAACAGTCAAACATGAACACTGAAGCTTTCTTT; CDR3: CASKQSNMNTEAFF
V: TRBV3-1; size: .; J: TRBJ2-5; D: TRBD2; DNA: TGTGCCAGCAGCCAAGGGACTAGCGGACGACAAGAGACCCAGTACTTC; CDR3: CASSQGTSGRQETQYF
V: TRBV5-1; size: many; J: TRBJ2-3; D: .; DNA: TGTGCCAGCAGCTCTCAGGGAACAGATACGCAGTATTTT; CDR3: CASSSQGTDTQYF
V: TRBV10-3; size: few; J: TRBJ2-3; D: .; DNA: TGTGCCATCAGTGCTCGAGGGAGCACAGATACGCAGTATTTT; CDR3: CAISARGSTDTQYF
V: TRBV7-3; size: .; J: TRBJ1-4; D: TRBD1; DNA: TGTGCCCTATGTGGGACAGGGTGCGAAAAACTGTTTTTT; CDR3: CALCGTGCEKLFF
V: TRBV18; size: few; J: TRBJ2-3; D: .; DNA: TGTGCCAGCTCACCAATGCTGGAAGATACGCAGTATTTT; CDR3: CASSPMLEDTQYF
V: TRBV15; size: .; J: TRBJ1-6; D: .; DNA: TGTGCCACCAGCAGAGAAGATTCTCCCCTCCACTTT; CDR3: CATSREDSPLHF
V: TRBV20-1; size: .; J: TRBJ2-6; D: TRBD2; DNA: TGCAGTGCAACGACTAGCGGGGGCGCCTCTGGGGCCAACGTCCTGACTTTC; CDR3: CSATTSGGASGANVLTF
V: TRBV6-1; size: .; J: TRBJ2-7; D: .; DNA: TGTGCCAGCAGCCCGGTAAAGGGGGTACCCTACGAGCAGTACTTC; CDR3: CASSPVKGVPYEQYF
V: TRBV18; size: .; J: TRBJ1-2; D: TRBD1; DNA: TGTGCCAGCTCGCCCACCACCCAGGGGGAAGGCTACACCTTC; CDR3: CASSPTTQGEGYTF
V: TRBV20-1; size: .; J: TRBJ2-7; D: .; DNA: TGCAGTGCTAGTCGAGGGGGGGGGTCCTACGAGCAGTACTTC; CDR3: CSASRGGGSYEQYF
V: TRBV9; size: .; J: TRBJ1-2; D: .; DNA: TGTGCCAGCAGCCCCCAGGCCCAGGGGGGCTACACCTTC; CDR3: CASSPQAQGGYTF
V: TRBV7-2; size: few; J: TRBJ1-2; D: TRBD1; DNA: TGTGCCAGCAGCCGGACAGGGCTGGGATCTAACTATGGCTACACCTTC; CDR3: CASSRTGLGSNYGYTF
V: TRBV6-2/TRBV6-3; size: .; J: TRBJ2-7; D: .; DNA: TGTGCCAGCGGACCATGGGGAGCCGGCAGGTACGAGCAGTACTTC; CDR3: CASGPWGAGRYEQYF
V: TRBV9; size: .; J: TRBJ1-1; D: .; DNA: TGTGCCAACAGCGTAACACAGGGTCGCACTGAAGCTTTCTTT; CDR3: CANSVTQGRTEAFF
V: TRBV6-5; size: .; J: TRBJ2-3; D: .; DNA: TGTGCCAGCCAGACTCGATACGGGGGCAGGGATACGCAGTATTTT; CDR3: CASQTRYGGRDTQYF
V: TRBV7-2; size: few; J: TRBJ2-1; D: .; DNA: TGTGCCAGCAGCTTAGTGCCGCAGCAGTTCTTC; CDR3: CASSLVPQQFF
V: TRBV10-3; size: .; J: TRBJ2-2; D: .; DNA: TGTGCCAGCTGGGACGGAACAACCGGGGAGCTGTTTTTT; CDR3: CASWDGTTGELFF
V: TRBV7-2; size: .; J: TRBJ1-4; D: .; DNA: TGTGCCAGCAGCTTACTGGGTGGAGCCGTGGGTGAAAAACTGTTTTTT; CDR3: CASSLLGGAVGEKLFF